The 9 T cell receptor beta chains given below trace back to one sample, sequenced in a study of blood T cell repertoires in COVID-19. Using immunoSEQ multiplex PCR, the repertoire was profiled, and TCRdb retains in-frame clones only, with some absent. Of tens of thousands of clones in the sample, roughly 90% are singletons; the top ten hold 7.3%. The sequenced sample was peripheral blood. The receptors stem from a man aged 40-50 years with COVID-19, enrolled during active disease.

As DNA, the CDR3 is TGTGCCAGCAGCGTAGCACCCGGGACAGGACTGACGAACACCGGGGAGCTGTTTTTT. It codes for CASSVAPGTGLTNTGELFF. The rearrangement joins TRBV9 to TRBJ2-2; 8 nucleotides match TRBD1. The germline V gene has CDR1 SGDLS and CDR2 YYNGEE. V lost 0 bases to trimming and J lost 0 bases; unmatched junction nucleotides: 10. The CDR3 is 19 residues long.

The count of this clone is one. Here the CDR3 reads CASSLGEQTQYF. The CDR3 DNA follows: TGTGCCAGCAGCCTGGGCGAACAGACCCAGTACTTC. The chain is built from TRBV5-4 and TRBJ2-5; D is undetermined. From germline, CDR1 is SGHNT and CDR2 YYREEE (reference sequence). The CDR3 has 12 amino acids. V was pared by 4 bases and J by 6 bases, with 10 bases between.

V usage is TRBV9 and J usage is TRBJ1-2; D perhaps matches TRBD1 (5 bases). Germline assignment: CDR1 SGDLS and CDR2 YYNGEE. The germline V and J ends were trimmed by 3 bases and 8 bases, with 14 bases remaining between them. CDR3 size: 13 residues. CDR3 loop: CASSAQGLWGYTF. In DNA form, the CDR3 reads TGTGCCAGCAGCGCCCAGGGTCTGTGGGGCTACACCTTC.

The chain couples TRBV12-5 to TRBJ2-1, with D possibly being TRBD1 (6 bases). V lost 2 bases and J lost 10, with 9 bases in between. Germline V gene sequence: CDR1 LGHNT, CDR2 FRNRAP. CDR3 length: 12 residues. The CDR3 spells CASGLTQGEQFF. CDR3 DNA: TGTGCTAGTGGTTTGACCCAGGGGGAGCAGTTCTTC.

CDR3 in DNA: TGTGCCAGCAGCCCACCCGGGGGGCCCTTCTACGAGCAGTACTTC. The encoded protein is CASSPPGGPFYEQYF. This rearrangement joins TRBV6-8 to TRBJ2-7, with D tentatively TRBD2 (7 bases). This CDR3 contains 15 residues. Germline CDR1 and CDR2: MNHGY and SAAAGT. The V end lost 6 bases, the J end lost 3 bases, and 18 bases lay between the germline ends.

J is TRBJ2-5 and V is TRBV20-1; D perhaps matches TRBD2 (6 bases). The length of the CDR3 is 15 residues. CDR1 is DFQATT, CDR2 SNEGSKA, per germline (reference sequence). Trimming took off 3 bases at V and 5 bases at J, with 19 bases between the two ends. This CDR3 reads CSASTGGGEFETQYF. The CDR3, as DNA: TGCAGTGCTAGTACCGGGGGAGGTGAATTCGAGACCCAGTACTTC.

The chain links TRBV11-3 to TRBJ2-7; D perhaps matches TRBD1 (6 bases). Germline values: CDR1 SGHNT, CDR2 YENEEA. This CDR3 is built from 13 residues. Trimming shortened V by 5 bases and J by 5 bases, and 13 bases separated the two germline ends. The CDR3 spells CASSLSGDNEQYF. In nucleotides, the CDR3 is TGTGCCAGCAGCCTATCCGGGGACAACGAGCAGTACTTC.

This clone was seen a few times. V gene TRBV7-2 combines with J gene TRBJ2-7, with a weak D call TRBD1 (6 bases). V was shortened by 5 bases and J by 7 bases, with 24 bases between the two germline ends. The CDR3 covers 16 residues. Germline V gene sequence: CDR1 SGHTA, CDR2 FQGNSA. Here the CDR3 reads CASSPRGFRSTGEQYF. CDR3 in DNA: TGTGCCAGCAGCCCCAGGGGCTTTCGGAGTACGGGAGAGCAGTACTTC. Together with reference TRBV7-2 and TRBJ2-7, the CDR3 gives the full variable domain: GAGVSQSPSNKVTEKGKDVELRCDPISGHTALYWYRQSLGQGLEFLIYFQGNSAPDKSGLPSDRFSAERTGGSVSTLTIQRTQQEDSAVYLCASSPRGFRSTGEQYFGPGTRLTVT.

This clone has only one observation. The chain carries TRBV7-9 and TRBJ1-4; no firm D call. This CDR3 region has 14 residues. Germline values: CDR1 SEHNR, CDR2 FQNEAQ (reference sequence). V shed 5 bases and J shed 2 bases, with 9 bases lying between them. As DNA, the CDR3 is TGTGCCAGCAGCCCCGGAGGGACTAATGAAAAACTGTTTTTT. Translating gives CASSPGGTNEKLFF.